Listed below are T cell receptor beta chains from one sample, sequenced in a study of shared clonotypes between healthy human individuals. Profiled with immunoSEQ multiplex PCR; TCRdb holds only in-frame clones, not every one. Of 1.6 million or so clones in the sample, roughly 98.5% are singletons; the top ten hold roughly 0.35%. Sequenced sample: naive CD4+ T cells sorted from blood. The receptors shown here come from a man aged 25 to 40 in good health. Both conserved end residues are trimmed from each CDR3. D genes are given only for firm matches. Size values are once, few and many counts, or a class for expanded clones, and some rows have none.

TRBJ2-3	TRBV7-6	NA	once	ASSLRQFTDTQY
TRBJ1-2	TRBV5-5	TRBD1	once	ASSFAGGESGYT
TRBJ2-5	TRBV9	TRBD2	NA	ASSVAPAGVQETQY
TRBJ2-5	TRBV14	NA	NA	ASSQGPMGTQY
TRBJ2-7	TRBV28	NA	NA	ASSRYEQY
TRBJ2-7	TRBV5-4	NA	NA	ASSSPGKPYEQY
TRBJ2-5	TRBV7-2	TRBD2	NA	ASSLATGRIGSGKETQY
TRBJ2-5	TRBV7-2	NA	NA	ASSLIWQQETQY
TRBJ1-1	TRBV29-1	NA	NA	SAVGQMNTEAF
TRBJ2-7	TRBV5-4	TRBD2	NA	ASSPPGAGAAEQY
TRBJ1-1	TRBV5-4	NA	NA	ASSLDPGGTEAF
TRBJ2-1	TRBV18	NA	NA	ASSPSYDEQF
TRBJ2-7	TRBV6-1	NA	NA	ASSDLRTVSSYEQY
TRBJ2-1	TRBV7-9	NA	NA	ASSFSRGSYNEQF
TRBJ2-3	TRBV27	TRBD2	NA	ASSQGGRWITQY
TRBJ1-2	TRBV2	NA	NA	ASTERYGYT
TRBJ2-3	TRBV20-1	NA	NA	SARRDTQY
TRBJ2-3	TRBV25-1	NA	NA	ASSESGAAFDTQY
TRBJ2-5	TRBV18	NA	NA	ASSPLGVETQY
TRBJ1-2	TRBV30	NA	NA	AWTPRGSWGYT
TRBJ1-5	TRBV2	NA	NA	ASRKPRWDQPQH
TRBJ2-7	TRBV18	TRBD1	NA	ASSPDRGVYEQY
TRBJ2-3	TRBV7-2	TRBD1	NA	ASSLDRARRWTDTQY
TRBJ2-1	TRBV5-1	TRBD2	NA	ASSLRLAGNNEQF
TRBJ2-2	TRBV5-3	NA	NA	ARHPTSFRLPRPGELF
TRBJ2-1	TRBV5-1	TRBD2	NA	ASSSRLAGSGEQF
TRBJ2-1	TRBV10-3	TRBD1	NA	AISDSLGQGSGEQF
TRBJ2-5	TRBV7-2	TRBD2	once	ASSEPLAGVGETQY
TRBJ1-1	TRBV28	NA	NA	ASSFWETEMNTEAF
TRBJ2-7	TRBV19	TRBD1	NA	ASSRDRGIDEQY
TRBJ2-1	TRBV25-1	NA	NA	ASSGYGGGEQF
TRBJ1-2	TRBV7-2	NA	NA	ASSLGSHGYT
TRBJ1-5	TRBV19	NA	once	ASSILRGLYSNQPQH
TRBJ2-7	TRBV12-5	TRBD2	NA	ASGFGGGTSGLISGCRACEQY
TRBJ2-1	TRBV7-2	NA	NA	ASSLGRIVDEQF
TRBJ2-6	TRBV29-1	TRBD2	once	SAETSGMAGANVLT
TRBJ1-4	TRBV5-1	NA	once	ASSGQGANEKLF